This paragraph reports one TCR beta chain. Its antigen remains unidentified. These data come from a study of T cell responses to AZD1222 COVID-19 vaccine. CDR3 length: 13 residues. J was trimmed by 5 bases and V by 6 bases; bases with no gene match: 6. Study results and limitations: The CD4 TCRs associated with vaccination extended across spike and predominated at 160-218 and 743-854. Recipients of AZD1222 seropositive at baseline numbered only 5 or 6. Donors were largely white British and mainly female; clonal diversity was possibly underestimated.

The protocol was immunoSEQ multiplex PCR, while the TCRdb copy is restricted to in-frame clones and leaves out a portion. Altogether roughly 120,000 clones are present, 92% being singletons, with the ten largest covering approximately 7.9%. The sequence derives from an adult who received the AZD1222 COVID-19 vaccine. The chain carries TRBV12-3 or TRBV12-4 and TRBJ1-2; 7 bases map to TRBD1. The source material was peripheral blood, sampled 28 days after the second AZD1222 dose. This CDR3 reads CASSPRGPYGYTF. CDR3 coding DNA: TGTGCCAGCAGCCCTAGGGGGCCGTATGGCTACACCTTC.